This T cell receptor beta chain was sequenced in a study of blood T cell repertoires in COVID-19. Study overall: Sources were T cells, B-cell-depleted T cells, or PBMCs; the material itself was cDNA or gDNA.

In germline, CDR1 is LNHNV, CDR2 YYDKDF (reference sequence). The CDR3 loop spans 15 amino acids. Trimming removed 0 bases from V and 3 bases from J, with 12 bases in between. Per the original data handling: From reference gene primer amplification, estimates of nucleated cell counts were derived. TCRdb keeps only in-frame clones here, not all; method: immunoSEQ multiplex PCR. V, J and clone size are taken as reported in that table, and D and trimming were inferred from the DNA itself. The sample yields a few hundred thousand clones, 91% seen once. Seattle-derived patients entered the study during active infection and were followed longitudinally.

V usage is TRBV15 and J usage is TRBJ2-7, with a possible D match to TRBD2 (6 bases). The clonotype comes from a person under 35 with COVID-19, enrolled during active disease. The sequencing sample was made of peripheral blood. DNA of the CDR3: TGTGCCACCAGCAGAGATATTAGCGGAGGCTACGAGCAGTACTTC. It is translated as CATSRDISGGYEQYF.